This T cell receptor (beta chain) is drawn from a study of T cells after yellow fever vaccination. The CDR3 runs 15 residues. The germline V and J ends were trimmed by 8 bases and 4 bases, with 21 bases remaining between them. CDR1 is SNHLY, CDR2 FYNNEI, per germline. TCRdb re-called the 5' RACE reads through MiXCR, storing one row per CDR3 protein. The data contain about 170,000 distinct CDR3 sequences, roughly 11% of them seen just once; the ten biggest clones take up just over 35%. This clonotype was seen a handful of times. The chain couples TRBV2 to TRBJ2-7; possibly TRBD1 for D (5 bases). The sequenced sample was CD8+ T cells sorted from PBMCs, obtained 15 days after the yellow fever booster vaccination. The sequence derives from a man between 18 and 35 years old who received the YFV17D yellow fever vaccine. CDR3 in DNA: TGTGCCAGCTCACCGACAGCCTCCCCCTTTTACGAGCAGTACGTC. Amino acid sequence: CASSPTASPFYEQYV.